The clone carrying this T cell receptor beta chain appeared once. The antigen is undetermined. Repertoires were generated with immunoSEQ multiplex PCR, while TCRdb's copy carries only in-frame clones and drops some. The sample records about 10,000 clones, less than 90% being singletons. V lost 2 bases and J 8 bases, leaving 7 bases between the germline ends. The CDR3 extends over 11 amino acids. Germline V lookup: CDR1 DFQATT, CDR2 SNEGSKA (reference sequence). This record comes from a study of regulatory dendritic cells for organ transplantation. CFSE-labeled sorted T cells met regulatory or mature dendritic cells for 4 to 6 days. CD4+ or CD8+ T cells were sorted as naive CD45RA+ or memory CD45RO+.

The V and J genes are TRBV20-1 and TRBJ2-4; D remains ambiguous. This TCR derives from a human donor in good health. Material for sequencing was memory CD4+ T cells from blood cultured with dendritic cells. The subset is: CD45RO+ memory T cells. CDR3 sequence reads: CSARSSDIQYF. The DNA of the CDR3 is TGCAGTGCTAGATCCTCGGACATTCAGTACTTC.